The rows below give T cell receptor beta chains drawn from one sample of a study of cytomegalovirus exposure and HLA in healthy donors. Some clones are missing from TCRdb's copy, which holds only in-frame ones; the method was immunoSEQ multiplex PCR. The sample contains a few hundred thousand clones, 65% to 90% of which appear only once. Sequencing used PBMCs. The receptors originated from a girl aged 5-17 years in good health and CMV-seronegative. The CDR3 runs from the conserved cysteine through the conserved F or W. A D gene is named only where the DNA matches it firmly. Clone size is not always given. Where it is, it says once, few, many or a class for expanded clones.

j_gene: TRBJ1-1; v_gene: TRBV6-5; d_gene: TRBD1; abundance: .; CDR3aa: CASSSAGTGGTEAFF; CDR3nt: TGTGCCAGCAGTTCCGCCGGGACAGGGGGCACTGAAGCTTTCTTT
j_gene: TRBJ2-3; v_gene: TRBV7-3; d_gene: TRBD2; abundance: .; CDR3aa: CASSRNVAGVVTDTQYF; CDR3nt: TGTGCCAGCAGTCGAAATGTAGCGGGAGTTGTCACAGATACGCAGTATTTT
j_gene: TRBJ2-6; v_gene: TRBV6-5; d_gene: .; abundance: .; CDR3aa: CASSSPGNSGANVLTF; CDR3nt: TGTGCCAGCAGTTCCCCGGGGAACTCTGGGGCCAACGTCCTGACTTTC
j_gene: TRBJ2-7; v_gene: TRBV4-2; d_gene: TRBD1; abundance: .; CDR3aa: CASSQALGTGYYEQYF; CDR3nt: TGTGCCAGCAGCCAAGCCCTCGGGACAGGGTACTACGAGCAGTACTTC
j_gene: TRBJ2-3; v_gene: TRBV5-4; d_gene: TRBD2; abundance: .; CDR3aa: CASSFRAGGVDTQYF; CDR3nt: TGTGCCAGCAGCTTCAGGGCGGGAGGGGTAGATACGCAGTATTTT
j_gene: TRBJ1-3; v_gene: TRBV4-1; d_gene: TRBD1; abundance: .; CDR3aa: CASSRAPRGQGGGNTIYF; CDR3nt: TGCGCCAGCAGCCGAGCACCCAGGGGGCAGGGTGGTGGAAACACCATATATTTT
j_gene: TRBJ2-3; v_gene: TRBV9; d_gene: TRBD2; abundance: once; CDR3aa: CASSSYRTSGSTDTQYF; CDR3nt: TGTGCCAGCAGCTCTTATCGGACTAGCGGTAGCACAGATACGCAGTATTTT
j_gene: TRBJ2-7; v_gene: TRBV6-5; d_gene: .; abundance: few; CDR3aa: CASSPGLAGHEQYF; CDR3nt: TGTGCCAGCAGTCCGGGACTTGCTGGCCACGAGCAGTACTTC
j_gene: TRBJ2-7; v_gene: TRBV27; d_gene: .; abundance: .; CDR3aa: CASSRQGYEQYF; CDR3nt: TGTGCCAGCAGCCGCCAGGGCTACGAGCAGTACTTC
j_gene: TRBJ1-1; v_gene: TRBV27; d_gene: TRBD1; abundance: once; CDR3aa: CASSNQGGGYSFF; CDR3nt: TGTGCCAGCAGTAACCAAGGGGGCGGGTACTCTTTCTTT
j_gene: TRBJ2-3; v_gene: TRBV7-3; d_gene: TRBD2; abundance: .; CDR3aa: CASSSRGGGAKYF; CDR3nt: TGTGCCAGCAGCTCCCGGGGCGGGGGAGCTAAGTATTTT
j_gene: TRBJ1-6; v_gene: TRBV9; d_gene: .; abundance: .; CDR3aa: CASSVGADNSPLHF; CDR3nt: TGTGCCAGCAGCGTTGGGGCCGACAATTCACCCCTCCACTTT
j_gene: TRBJ2-5; v_gene: TRBV6-5; d_gene: TRBD1; abundance: .; CDR3aa: CASSTRQGRETQYF; CDR3nt: TGTGCCAGCAGTACAAGACAGGGTAGAGAGACCCAGTACTTC
j_gene: TRBJ2-7; v_gene: TRBV27; d_gene: TRBD2; abundance: .; CDR3aa: CASSKGTGTSNEQYF; CDR3nt: TGTGCCAGCAGTAAAGGCACCGGGACTAGTAACGAGCAGTACTTC
j_gene: TRBJ1-6; v_gene: TRBV5-4; d_gene: .; abundance: .; CDR3aa: CASSLSRGIVNSPLHF; CDR3nt: TGTGCCAGCAGCTTGTCACGGGGGATTGTGAATTCACCCCTCCACTTT
j_gene: TRBJ2-1; v_gene: TRBV6-4; d_gene: TRBD2; abundance: .; CDR3aa: CASSGTSDNEQFF; CDR3nt: TGTGCCAGCAGTGGGACTAGCGACAATGAGCAGTTCTTC
j_gene: TRBJ1-1; v_gene: TRBV29-1; d_gene: .; abundance: .; CDR3aa: CSVATVNTEAFF; CDR3nt: TGCAGCGTAGCGACGGTGAACACTGAAGCTTTCTTT
j_gene: TRBJ1-1; v_gene: TRBV10-3; d_gene: .; abundance: .; CDR3aa: CAISHGGWGEAFF; CDR3nt: TGTGCCATCAGCCACGGGGGATGGGGTGAAGCTTTCTTT
j_gene: TRBJ2-2; v_gene: TRBV28; d_gene: .; abundance: .; CDR3aa: CAVRDLNTGELFF; CDR3nt: TGTGCTGTCCGGGACTTGAACACCGGGGAGCTGTTTTTT
j_gene: TRBJ1-6; v_gene: TRBV2; d_gene: .; abundance: .; CDR3aa: CASREGQGLGRNSPLHF; CDR3nt: TGTGCCAGCAGGGAAGGGCAGGGATTAGGAAGGAATTCACCCCTCCACTTT
j_gene: TRBJ2-7; v_gene: TRBV28; d_gene: TRBD1; abundance: .; CDR3aa: CASSTRTGGAPYEQYF; CDR3nt: TGTGCCAGCAGTACCCGGACAGGGGGCGCCCCCTACGAGCAGTACTTC
j_gene: TRBJ2-2; v_gene: TRBV6-5; d_gene: TRBD2; abundance: .; CDR3aa: CASSLGRGGELFF; CDR3nt: TGTGCCAGCAGTTTGGGGAGGGGCGGGGAGCTGTTTTTT
j_gene: TRBJ1-4; v_gene: TRBV7-2; d_gene: .; abundance: .; CDR3aa: CASSERAFSREGEKLFF; CDR3nt: TGTGCCAGCAGCGAACGCGCTTTTTCCCGGGAGGGCGAAAAACTGTTTTTT
j_gene: TRBJ2-7; v_gene: TRBV7-9; d_gene: .; abundance: .; CDR3aa: CASSSQGPGYSYEQYF; CDR3nt: TGTGCCAGCAGTTCACAGGGACCAGGCTATTCCTACGAGCAGTACTTC
j_gene: TRBJ2-7; v_gene: TRBV27; d_gene: TRBD2; abundance: .; CDR3aa: CASSFRSGRAYEQYF; CDR3nt: TGTGCCAGCAGTTTTCGAAGCGGGAGGGCCTACGAGCAGTACTTC
j_gene: TRBJ1-2; v_gene: TRBV4-2; d_gene: TRBD1; abundance: .; CDR3aa: CASSNGQVNYGYTF; CDR3nt: TGTGCCAGCAGCAACGGACAGGTGAACTATGGCTACACCTTC
j_gene: TRBJ1-1; v_gene: TRBV30; d_gene: .; abundance: .; CDR3aa: CAWSGQEIREGVGRNTEAFF; CDR3nt: TGTGCCTGGAGCGGCCAAGAAATAAGGGAGGGAGTGGGACGGAACACTGAAGCTTTCTTT